This entry lists 18 T cell receptor beta chains sequenced from one sample in a study of blood T cell repertoires in COVID-19. Clones were read by immunoSEQ multiplex PCR, and TCRdb kept only the in-frame ones, dropping some. The data show roughly 90,000 clones, over 75% seen once. The sample was peripheral blood. The receptors here all came from a woman of 80 years or more with COVID-19, enrolled during active disease.

The rearrangement uses TRBV7-9 and TRBJ1-4; tentative D call: TRBD1 (5 bases). CDR1 and CDR2 (germline): SEHNR, FQNEAQ (reference sequence). CDR3 length equals 14 residues. V shed 2 bases and J shed 6 bases, with 10 bases lying between them. The CDR3 sequence is CASSLMGGDEKLFF. The CDR3 coding sequence is TGTGCCAGCAGCTTAATGGGAGGGGATGAAAAACTGTTTTTT.

CDR3 nucleotides: TGCGCCAGCAGTGAGATCGGGACAGGAGTGGGGGAGCTGTTTTTT. Translated, it gives CASSEIGTGVGELFF. The chain has TRBV10-2 and TRBJ2-2, with TRBD1 matching 8 bases. Germline V gives CDR1 WSHSY, CDR2 SAAADI. The CDR3 is made up of 15 amino acids. The J segment lost 8 bases and the V segment lost 2 bases, leaving 7 bases of the junction unmatched.

The chain couples TRBV18 to TRBJ2-5; D possibly corresponds to TRBD1 (6 bases). This CDR3 region has 15 residues. The germline V gene has CDR1 KGHSH and CDR2 LQKENI. The ends were cut back, 3 bases at V and 1 base at J, with 12 bases in the middle. The CDR3 sequence is CASSPLSGVQETQYF. The CDR3 DNA reads as TGTGCCAGCTCACCTCTCTCAGGGGTCCAAGAGACCCAGTACTTC.

V gene TRBV21-1 combines with J gene TRBJ2-4; the table assigns TRBD2, which was not confirmed against the DNA. TRBV21-1 counts as a pseudogene. The CDR3 length is 15 residues. CDR3 in DNA: TGTGCCAGCAGCAAGCCGGACTCAACTAAAAACATTCAGTACTTC. Its protein is CASSKPDSTKNIQYF.

The chain links TRBV30 to TRBJ2-7; 9 bases map to TRBD1. This CDR3 region has 12 residues. V dropped 7 bases and J dropped 5; count of bases not matched to a gene: 6. Germline V lookup: CDR1 GTSNPN, CDR2 SVGIG (reference sequence). The CDR3 loop reads CAYHRGQHEQYF. The CDR3, as DNA: TGTGCCTATCACAGGGGGCAGCACGAGCAGTACTTC.

This clone was found a few times. This rearrangement joins TRBV14 to TRBJ1-6, with D tentatively TRBD1 (5 bases). Trimming shortened V by 4 bases and J by 7 bases, and 11 bases separated the two germline ends. The CDR3 sequence is 14 residues long. The V gene's germline CDR1 is SGHDN and CDR2 FVKESK. CDR3: CASSPLGGNSPLHF. The CDR3 DNA sequence: TGTGCCAGCAGCCCTCTCGGGGGGAATTCACCCCTCCACTTT.

The V and J genes are TRBV28 and TRBJ2-7; a possible D gene is TRBD1 (5 bases). The germline CDR1 and CDR2 sequences are MDHEN and SYDVKM. Trimming took off 4 bases at V and 6 bases at J, with 19 bases between the two ends. The CDR3 loop spans 15 amino acids. Here the CDR3 DNA reads TGTGCCAGCAGTTCCCACAATCTAGGGGTCGGCGAGCAGTACTTC. Protein: CASSSHNLGVGEQYF.

The chain couples TRBV9 to TRBJ2-7, with 7 bases fitting TRBD2. The CDR3 loop spans 16 amino acids. Germline values: CDR1 SGDLS, CDR2 YYNGEE. The V gene end was trimmed by 0 bases and the J gene end by 2 bases; junction bases not matched to a gene: 8. The CDR3 reads CASSVGRGGAAYEQYF. CDR3 nucleotide sequence: TGTGCCAGCAGCGTAGGGAGGGGAGGGGCTGCCTACGAGCAGTACTTC.

The V and J genes are TRBV7-2 and TRBJ1-4; possibly TRBD1 for D (6 bases). Trimming removed 5 bases from V and 0 bases from J, with 19 bases in between. Germline V gene data show CDR1 as SGHTA and CDR2 as FQGNSA. The CDR3 length is 18 residues. In DNA, the CDR3 is TGTGCCAGCAGCCTGGGCCTGTTAGGGGGTGCAACTAATGAAAAACTGTTTTTT. Amino acids: CASSLGLLGGATNEKLFF.

V is TRBV21-1 and J is TRBJ2-5; the table's D call, TRBD2, has no DNA check behind it. TRBV21-1 is noted as a pseudogene. The CDR3 runs 18 residues. For the CDR3, the DNA is TGTGCCAGCAGCGCCTACCCGGGACTAGCGGGAGGGTGGGAGACCCAGTACTTC. This encodes CASSAYPGLAGGWETQYF.

The chain uses TRBV10-3 and TRBJ2-2; no definite D call. V was pared by 4 bases and J by 6 bases, with 6 bases between. CDR1 and CDR2 from the germline V gene are ENHRY and SYGVKD. The CDR3 spans 12 residues. CDR3 sequence: CAISVYPGELFF. The CDR3 nucleotides read TGTGCCATCAGTGTCTACCCCGGGGAGCTGTTTTTT.

The chain uses TRBV24-1 and TRBJ1-2; 7 bases map to TRBD1. The germline V gene has CDR1 KGHDR and CDR2 SFDVKD. This CDR3 has 15 amino acids. The V and J ends lost 10 bases and 5 bases, in that order; junction bases with no gene match: 15. The CDR3, as DNA: TGTGCCACATCTTCTACCCGGGACAGAGATTATGGCTACACCTTC. It translates to CATSSTRDRDYGYTF.

The chain carries TRBV7-9 and TRBJ2-2; D perhaps matches TRBD2 (5 bases). V lost 2 bases and J lost 7, with 11 bases in between. The CDR3 has 14 amino acids. Germline values: CDR1 SEHNR, CDR2 FQNEAQ (reference sequence). In nucleotides, the CDR3 is TGTGCCAGCAGCTTAAAACTGAGGGACGGGGAGCTGTTTTTT. Protein sequence: CASSLKLRDGELFF.

This chain uses TRBV5-6 with TRBJ1-2, with 7 bases aligning to TRBD1. V was clipped by 0 bases and J by 6 bases; unmatched bases: 8. In germline, CDR1 is SGHDT, CDR2 YYEEEE. The CDR3 runs to 15 residues. The CDR3 nucleotides read TGTGCCAGCAGCTTGGCTTTAGGGACAGTACATGGCTACACCTTC. The encoded protein is CASSLALGTVHGYTF.

The chain carries TRBV4-1 and TRBJ2-4, with 9 nucleotides matching TRBD2. Trimming at V came to 4 bases and at J to 8 bases, leaving 15 bases not matched to a gene. The CDR3 consists of 17 residues. Germline V gene lookup returns CDR1 MGHRA and CDR2 YSYEKL. The CDR3 is CASSRGPGAGGRDIQYF. The CDR3 DNA sequence: TGCGCCAGCAGCCGGGGCCCGGGGGCGGGGGGGCGCGACATTCAGTACTTC.

The CDR3 here is CAPGRGGSYEQYF. CDR3 sequence (DNA): TGTGCACCCGGCAGGGGCGGCTCCTACGAGCAGTACTTC. This rearrangement joins TRBV15 to TRBJ2-7; D possibly corresponds to TRBD1 (6 bases). There are 13 residues in the CDR3. Germline V gene lookup returns CDR1 LNHNV and CDR2 YYDKDF (reference sequence).

This chain joins TRBV12-3 or TRBV12-4 and TRBJ1-4; perhaps TRBD1 as D (6 bases). This CDR3 region has 13 residues. V shed 4 bases and J shed 7 bases, with 10 bases lying between them. CDR3 sequence reads: CASSWSGVEKLFF. The CDR3 DNA is TGTGCCAGCAGTTGGTCAGGGGTTGAAAAACTGTTTTTT.

The V call is TRBV20-1, the J call TRBJ2-5; D gene uncertain. Germline V gene sequence: CDR1 DFQATT, CDR2 SNEGSKA (reference sequence). Deletions cut 3 bases from V and 0 bases from J, with 8 bases between. This CDR3 comprises 13 residues. The CDR3 sequence: CSASTANQETQYF. Here the CDR3 DNA reads TGCAGTGCTAGTACAGCTAACCAAGAGACCCAGTACTTC.